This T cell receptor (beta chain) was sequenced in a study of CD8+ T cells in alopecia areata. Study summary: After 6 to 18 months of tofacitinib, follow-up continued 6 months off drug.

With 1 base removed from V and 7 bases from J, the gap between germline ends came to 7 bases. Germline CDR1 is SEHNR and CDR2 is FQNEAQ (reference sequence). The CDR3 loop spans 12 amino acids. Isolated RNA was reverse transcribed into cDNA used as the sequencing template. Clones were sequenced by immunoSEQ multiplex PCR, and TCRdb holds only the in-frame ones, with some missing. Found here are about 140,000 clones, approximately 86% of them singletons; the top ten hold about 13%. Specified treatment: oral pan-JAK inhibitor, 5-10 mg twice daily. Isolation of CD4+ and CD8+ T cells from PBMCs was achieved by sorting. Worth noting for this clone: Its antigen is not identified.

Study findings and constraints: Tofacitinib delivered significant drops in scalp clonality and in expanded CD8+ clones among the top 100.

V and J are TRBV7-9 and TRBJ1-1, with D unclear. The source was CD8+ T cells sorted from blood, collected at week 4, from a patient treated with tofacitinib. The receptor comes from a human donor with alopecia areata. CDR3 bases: TGTGCCAGCAGCTTAGAAGGGAGTGAAGCTTTCTTT. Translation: CASSLEGSEAFF.